The 6 T cell receptor beta chains reported below all come from one sample, sequenced in a study of T cell repertoires in cytomegalovirus infection. TCRdb re-called the reads through MiXCR, storing one row per CDR3 protein. Of approximately 910,000 distinct CDR3 sequences listed, 31% are singletons. What these receptors recognize is not known. Sequenced here: cultured CD8+ T cells from PBMCs, sampled from culture after CMV antigen stimulation. These receptors originate from a human donor in good health (CMV status not recorded). Some clones in this sample may be carry-over from other donors' samples.

This chain connects TRBV6-5 to TRBJ1-1; 8 nucleotides match TRBD1. Trimming took 7 bases from V and 5 from J; bases not matched to a gene: 6. The CDR3 has 13 amino acids. Germline loops: CDR1 MNHEY, CDR2 SVGAGI. The chain's CDR3 is CASNQGAKTEAFF. The CDR3 nucleotides read TGTGCCAGCAACCAGGGGGCAAAGACTGAAGCTTTCTTT.

The chain combines TRBV6-5 with TRBJ2-3; D is possibly TRBD2 (5 bases). The CDR3 is 19 residues long. From germline, CDR1 is MNHEY and CDR2 SVGAGI. The V and J ends lost 2 bases and 4 bases respectively, with 25 bases between them. CDR3 loop: CASSYNSLRFPEGADTQYF. The CDR3 bases are TGTGCCAGCAGTTACAATAGTCTCAGGTTCCCCGAGGGCGCAGATACGCAGTATTTT.

This clonotype was recorded a few times. The genes are TRBV7-8 and TRBJ1-6; 9 positions match TRBD1. Looked up from germline, CDR1 is SGHVS and CDR2 is FQNEAQ. The V segment lost 3 bases and the J segment 9 bases; nucleotides outside the gene matches: 6. This CDR3 spans 15 amino acids. This CDR3 reads CASSFWDRAVSPLHF. The CDR3 nucleotides are TGTGCCAGCAGCTTTTGGGACAGGGCTGTTTCACCCCTCCACTTT. Together with reference TRBV7-8 and TRBJ1-6, the CDR3 gives the full variable domain: GAGVSQSPRYKVAKRGQDVALRCDPISGHVSLFWYQQALGQGPEFLTYFQNEAQLDKSGLPSDRFFAERPEGSVSTLKIQRTQQEDSAVYLCASSFWDRAVSPLHFGNGTRLTVT.

For this clonotype: A much bigger clone sits one base away, suggesting this may be a read error. The genes are TRBV12-3 or TRBV12-4 and TRBJ2-7; D is ambiguous. The CDR3 consists of 12 residues. The CDR3 DNA is TGTGCCAACAGTTCGGGTACCTACGAGCAGTACGTC. Translated, it gives CANSSGTYEQYV.

The genes are TRBV28 and TRBJ1-1, with D tentatively TRBD1 (5 bases). Trimming took off 5 bases at V and 0 bases at J, with 13 bases between the two ends. The CDR3 extends over 15 amino acids. Germline V CDR1 and CDR2: MDHEN, SYDVKM. The CDR3 DNA reads TGTGCCAGCAGTCCAGGGTACAGGTTGAACACTGAAGCTTTCTTT. Its translation is CASSPGYRLNTEAFF.

The chain's CDR3 is CASSQPQGVNTEAFF. The CDR3 region has the DNA TGTGCCAGCAGCCAACCACAGGGGGTGAACACTGAAGCTTTCTTT. The rearrangement joins TRBV9 to TRBJ1-1, with 8 nucleotides matching TRBD1. CDR1 is SGDLS and CDR2 is YYNGEE in the germline V gene. Unmatched junction bases numbered 5, after V lost 4 bases and J lost 0 bases. The CDR3 totals 15 residues.